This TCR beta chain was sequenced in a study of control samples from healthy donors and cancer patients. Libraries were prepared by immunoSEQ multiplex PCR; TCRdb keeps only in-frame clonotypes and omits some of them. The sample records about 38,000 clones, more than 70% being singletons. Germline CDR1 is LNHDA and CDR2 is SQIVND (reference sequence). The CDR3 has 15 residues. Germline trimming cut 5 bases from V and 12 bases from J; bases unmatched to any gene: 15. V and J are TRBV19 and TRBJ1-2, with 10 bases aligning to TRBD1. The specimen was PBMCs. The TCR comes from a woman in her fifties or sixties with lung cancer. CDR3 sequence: CASSSYDGTGDGDTF. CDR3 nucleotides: TGTGCCAGTAGTTCCTATGACGGGACAGGGGATGGGGACACCTTC.